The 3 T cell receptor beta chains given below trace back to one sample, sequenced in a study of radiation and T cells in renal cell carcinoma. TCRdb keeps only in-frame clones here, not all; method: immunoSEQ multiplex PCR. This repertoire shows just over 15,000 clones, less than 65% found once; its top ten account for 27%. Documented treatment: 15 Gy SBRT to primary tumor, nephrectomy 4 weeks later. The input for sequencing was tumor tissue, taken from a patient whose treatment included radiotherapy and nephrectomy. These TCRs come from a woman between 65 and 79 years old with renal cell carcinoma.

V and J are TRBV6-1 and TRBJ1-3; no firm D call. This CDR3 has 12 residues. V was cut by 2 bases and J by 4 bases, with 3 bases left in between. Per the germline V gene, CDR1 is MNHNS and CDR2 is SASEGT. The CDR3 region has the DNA TGTGCCAGCAGTGAACAGGGAAACACCATATATTTT. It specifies CASSEQGNTIYF.

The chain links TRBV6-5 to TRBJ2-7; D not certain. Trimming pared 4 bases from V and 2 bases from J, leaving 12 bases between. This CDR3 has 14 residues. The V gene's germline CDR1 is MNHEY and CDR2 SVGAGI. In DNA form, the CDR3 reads TGTGCCAGCAGTTTTAGGCTTGGGACCTACGAGCAGTACTTC. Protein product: CASSFRLGTYEQYF.

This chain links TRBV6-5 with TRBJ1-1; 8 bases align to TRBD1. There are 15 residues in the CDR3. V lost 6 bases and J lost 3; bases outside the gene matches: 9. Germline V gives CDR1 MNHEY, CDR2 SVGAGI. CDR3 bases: TGTGCCAGCAGGTATAACAGGGGGGCAGACACTGAAGCTTTCTTT. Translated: CASRYNRGADTEAFF.